A few counts support the clone carrying this T cell receptor (beta chain). Its antigen is not identified. This sample is drawn from a study of metastatic and nonmetastatic thyroid tumors. Whole-study context: Repertoires from malignant and benign thyroid patients were compared across blood and tumor or nodule tissue.

In the original workflow: The authors used CDR3 differences across clinicopathological groups to build a distant-metastasis classifier for papillary thyroid cancer. With MiXCR, TCRdb reprocessed the PCR reads. In this record, the V and J calls reflect TCRdb's handling and not the investigators' own analysis. The table records tens of thousands of clones, over 20% of them present only once. Germline V gives CDR1 SNHLY, CDR2 FYNNEI. CDR3 length: 15 residues. Trimming removed 3 bases from V and 0 bases from J; junction bases left unmatched: 2. Every patient underwent thyroid surgery untreated. Overall study results and limits: The study reportedly found significantly higher TCR beta diversity in malignant thyroid tumors than benign nodules, in blood and tumor.

Sequencing was done on a sample of blood. V usage is TRBV2 and J usage is TRBJ2-7, with TRBD2 matching 10 bases. The source of this sequence is a female donor with papillary thyroid cancer or a benign thyroid nodule (not recorded which). Some clones in this sample may be carry-over from other donors' samples. The CDR3 sequence: CASSESSGSSYEQYF. CDR3 coding DNA: TGTGCCAGCAGTGAGTCTAGCGGGAGCTCCTACGAGCAGTACTTC.